The following is a T cell receptor beta chain sequence with its context. The antigen remains undetermined. From germline, CDR1 is SGDLS and CDR2 YYNGEE. The CDR3 spans 19 residues. V was trimmed by 0 bases and J by 0 bases, leaving 19 bases between them. Produced via immunoSEQ multiplex PCR; TCRdb's table is partial and in-frame only. Among 20,000 to 25,000 clones, approximately 97% were seen once, and the ten largest hold 0.3%. The sample belongs to a study of B cell selection in AIRE deficiency. Study-wide findings and caveats: Shared Treg sequences had shorter CDR3s, biased toward rearrangements with few non-templated insertions.

CD4+CD127+ cells were sorted as the conventional CD4 T cells. The specimen sequenced was conventional CD4+ T cells sorted from PBMCs. This sequence originates from a human donor with AIRE deficiency. The rearrangement joins TRBV9 to TRBJ1-3; maybe TRBD1 (5 bases). The CDR3 protein is CASSVEGLRAGSSGNTIYF. The CDR3, as DNA: TGTGCCAGCAGCGTAGAGGGTCTTAGAGCAGGGTCCTCTGGAAACACCATATATTTT.